Listed below are T cell receptor beta chains from one sample, sequenced in a study of blood T cell repertoires in COVID-19. Method: immunoSEQ multiplex PCR; TCRdb's copy keeps in-frame clones and lacks some. The data hold around 230,000 clones, with roughly 86% observed a single time. The sequencing input was PBMCs or T cells enriched from blood (not recorded which). The receptors come from a woman aged 30 to 39 with acute COVID-19. CDR3s include the opening cysteine and the closing phenylalanine or tryptophan. The order of the fields is clone size, D gene, J gene, CDR3 length, V gene, CDR3 protein, CDR3 DNA. D genes are given only for firm matches. Size is omitted from some rows. Given values are once, few, many or a class for expanded clones.

-	-	TRBJ1-5	14	TRBV18	CASSPTGNNQPQHF	TGTGCCAGCTCACCCACAGGGAACAATCAGCCCCAGCATTTT
-	-	TRBJ1-5	14	TRBV5-1	CASSSTTGRQPQHF	TGCGCCAGCAGCTCGACGACAGGTCGTCAGCCCCAGCATTTT
-	TRBD2	TRBJ2-3	20	TRBV5-1	CASSLLGLNDGTTHTDTQYF	TGCGCCAGCAGCTTGTTGGGGCTCAACGACGGGACTACACACACAGATACGCAGTATTTT
-	TRBD1	TRBJ1-1	16	TRBV9	CASSDQQGAARTEAFF	TGTGCCAGCAGCGACCAACAGGGGGCGGCCCGGACTGAAGCTTTCTTT
-	-	TRBJ1-6	15	TRBV27	CASRPPPQANSPLHF	TGTGCCAGCCGTCCCCCACCACAAGCGAATTCACCCCTCCACTTT
once	TRBD1	TRBJ2-1	11	TRBV10-2	CASGQGNEQFF	TGCGCCAGCGGACAGGGGAATGAGCAGTTCTTC
-	TRBD1	TRBJ1-6	16	TRBV4-3	CASSDNQGTGSRTLHF	TGCGCCAGCAGCGATAATCAGGGGACAGGGTCTCGGACCCTCCACTTT
-	-	TRBJ2-3	16	TRBV11-2	CASRSSLYRGTDTQYF	TGTGCCAGCAGATCCTCCCTTTACAGGGGCACAGATACGCAGTATTTT
-	-	TRBJ2-7	15	TRBV11-2	CASSSRGGPSYEQYF	TGTGCCAGCAGCTCTAGGGGAGGACCCTCCTACGAGCAGTACTTC
-	-	TRBJ1-5	14	TRBV15	CATSRRRDNQPQHF	TGTGCCACCAGCAGAAGACGGGACAATCAGCCCCAGCATTTT
once	TRBD1	TRBJ1-6	16	TRBV2	CASSLNAGTANSPLHF	TGTGCCAGCAGCCTCAACGCCGGGACAGCGAATTCACCCCTCCACTTT
-	-	TRBJ1-1	13	TRBV29-1	CSLLERMNTEAFF	TGCAGCCTCCTGGAGAGGATGAACACTGAAGCTTTCTTT
-	-	TRBJ1-6	16	TRBV3-1/TRBV3-2	CASSQGAALRNSPLHF	TGTGCCAGCAGCCAAGGCGCGGCCCTCCGAAATTCACCCCTCCACTTT
-	-	TRBJ1-1	15	TRBV10-2	CASAYTGALSTEAFF	TGCGCCAGCGCTTACACAGGCGCCCTGAGCACTGAAGCTTTCTTT
-	TRBD1	TRBJ1-4	15	TRBV11-2	CASSLEAGQGGKLFF	TGTGCCAGCAGCTTAGAGGCGGGACAGGGCGGAAAACTGTTTTTT
-	-	TRBJ1-1	13	TRBV30	CAWRVGVNTEAFF	TGTGCCTGGAGGGTAGGGGTGAACACTGAAGCTTTCTTT
-	-	TRBJ1-1	16	TRBV11-2	CASSLDSTGVNTEAFF	TGTGCCAGCAGCTTAGATTCTACAGGCGTGAACACTGAAGCTTTCTTT
-	-	TRBJ2-1	14	TRBV29-1	CSVVSTDSYNEQFF	TGCAGCGTTGTTTCGACAGATTCCTACAATGAGCAGTTCTTC
-	-	TRBJ2-1	17	TRBV5-8	CASSSGLGAGSYNEQFF	TGTGCCAGCAGCTCTGGGTTGGGGGCGGGCTCCTACAATGAGCAGTTCTTC
-	-	TRBJ2-7	16	TRBV10-3	CAISPTTGTRSYEQYF	TGTGCCATCAGCCCTACAACCGGGACACGGTCCTACGAGCAGTACTTC
-	TRBD2	TRBJ2-3	16	TRBV5-4	CASSLGTSGGTDTQYF	TGTGCCAGCAGCTTGGGGACTAGCGGGGGCACAGATACGCAGTATTTT
-	-	TRBJ2-7	13	TRBV10-2	CASSERLAREQYF	TGCGCCAGCAGTGAGCGGCTAGCGCGTGAGCAGTACTTC
-	-	TRBJ2-7	12	TRBV7-8	CASSRSAYEQYF	TGTGCCAGCAGCCGTTCAGCCTACGAGCAGTACTTC
few	TRBD1	TRBJ2-4	15	TRBV14	CASSQGKGAGDIQYF	TGTGCCAGCAGCCAAGGCAAGGGGGCCGGGGACATTCAGTACTTC
-	TRBD1	TRBJ2-1	19	TRBV10-2	CASSRGRPTGGNSYNEQFF	TGCGCCAGCAGTCGGGGGCGGCCCACAGGGGGAAATTCCTACAATGAGCAGTTCTTC
once	TRBD1	TRBJ2-7	15	TRBV18	CASSPAGTGSYEQYF	TGTGCCAGCTCACCCGCCGGGACAGGGTCGTACGAGCAGTACTTC
few	-	TRBJ1-2	12	TRBV28	CASSQTGNGYTF	TGTGCCAGCAGTCAAACAGGGAATGGCTACACCTTC
-	TRBD1	TRBJ2-3	16	TRBV30	CAWSVLSGQGSDTQYF	TGTGCCTGGAGTGTACTATCGGGACAGGGGTCAGATACGCAGTATTTT
-	TRBD2	TRBJ2-2	16	TRBV5-1	CASSSLAGGHTGELFF	TGCGCCAGCAGCTCCCTAGCGGGGGGGCACACCGGGGAGCTGTTTTTT